Below are 19 T cell receptor beta chains sequenced from a single sample in a study of shared clonotypes between healthy human individuals. The data were produced by immunoSEQ multiplex PCR, yet TCRdb's version contains in-frame clones alone and is incomplete. The sample includes tens of thousands of clones, under 65% of them seen just once. Sample: memory CD8+ T cells sorted from blood. Subset denoted: CD45RO+ cells pooled with CCR7-negative TemRA cells. Receptor source: a man younger than 45 in good health.

This clone was seen more than once but under ten times. The rearrangement joins TRBV11-2 to TRBJ2-2, with 11 bases that match TRBD2. CDR3 length: 17 residues. The V and J ends lost 3 bases and 3 bases, in that order; junction bases with no gene match: 6. Germline V lookup: CDR1 SGHAT, CDR2 FQNNGV. The DNA for the CDR3 is TGTGCCAGCAGCTTGCTTAGCGGGAGGGCCGACACCGGGGAGCTGTTTTTT. Amino acid sequence: CASSLLSGRADTGELFF.

The chain recombines TRBV5-1 with TRBJ2-3; D gene ambiguous. CDR1 and CDR2 from the germline V gene are SGHRS and YFSETQ. The CDR3 totals 12 residues. Trimming stripped 6 bases from V and 3 bases from J, with 8 bases between. The CDR3 protein is CASKRATDTQYF. The CDR3 DNA reads as TGCGCCAGCAAAAGGGCTACAGATACGCAGTATTTT.

This clone was found a few times. The chain has TRBV18 and TRBJ1-1; D ambiguous. Germline CDR1 is KGHSH and CDR2 is LQKENI. Trimming removed 1 base from V and 8 bases from J, with 11 bases in between. This CDR3 has 13 residues. The CDR3 spells CASSPLSAAEAFF. The CDR3 DNA reads TGTGCCAGCTCACCACTGTCTGCAGCGGAAGCTTTCTTT.

V and J are TRBV7-9 and TRBJ2-5; D may be TRBD1 (5 bases). This CDR3 spans 13 amino acids. Germline loops: CDR1 SEHNR, CDR2 FQNEAQ (reference sequence). V dropped 1 base and J dropped 5 bases, with 8 bases sitting between them. CDR3 in amino acids: CASSLEGLETQYF. Here the CDR3 DNA reads TGTGCCAGCAGCTTAGAGGGGTTGGAGACCCAGTACTTC.

This clone was counted only a few times. This chain links TRBV25-1 with TRBJ2-1, with TRBD2 identical over 14 bases. The CDR3 totals 17 residues. Germline trimming cut 5 bases from V and 7 bases from J; bases unmatched to any gene: 10. Per the germline V gene, CDR1 is MGHDK and CDR2 is SYGVNS. DNA for the CDR3: TGTGCCAGCAGTCCTACCGGGACTAGCGGGAGTGGGAATGAGCAGTTCTTC. Translation gives CASSPTGTSGSGNEQFF. Drawing the rest from reference TRBV25-1 and TRBJ2-1, the complete variable domain is EADIYQTPRYLVIGTGKKITLECSQTMGHDKMYWYQQDPGMELHLIHYSYGVNSTEKGDLSSESTVSRIRTEHFPLTLESARPSHTSQYLCASSPTGTSGSGNEQFFGPGTRLTVL.

V gene TRBV5-1 combines with J gene TRBJ2-7; 10 bases map to TRBD2. V lost 2 bases and J lost 6; bases outside the gene matches: 8. In germline, CDR1 is SGHRS, CDR2 YFSETQ. The CDR3 sequence is 15 residues long. The CDR3 coding sequence is TGCGCCAGCAGCTTTGCTAGCGGGAGCGGGGGCGAGCAGTACTTC. Translated: CASSFASGSGGEQYF.

V and J are TRBV6-6 and TRBJ1-4, with D uncertain. The CDR3 covers 12 residues. V lost 8 bases and J 0 bases, leaving 4 bases between the germline ends. Germline CDR1 MNHNY, CDR2 SVGAGI (reference sequence). CDR3 sequence: CASGATNEKLFF. The CDR3, as DNA: TGTGCCAGCGGCGCAACTAATGAAAAACTGTTTTTT.

A word on this clone: With only one base between it and a far larger clone, this is likely a read error. The chain combines TRBV13 with TRBJ2-3, with a weak D call TRBD2 (5 bases). CDR1 and CDR2 from the germline V gene are PRHDT and FYEKMQ (reference sequence). The CDR3 extends over 16 amino acids. The CDR3 sequence is CASSLGAVLSIDTQYF. The CDR3 nucleotides are TGTGCCAGCAGCTTAGGAGCGGTACTTAGCATAGATACGCAGTATTTT.

This clone was observed a few times. V and J are TRBV28 and TRBJ2-2; 7 positions match TRBD1. The CDR3 extends over 14 amino acids. The V and J ends lost 5 bases and 7 bases, in that order; junction bases with no gene match: 7. CDR1 MDHEN and CDR2 SYDVKM come from the germline V gene. The CDR3 DNA follows: TGTGCCAGCAGTCCCACAGGGGTTGGCGGGGAGCTGTTTTTT. This encodes CASSPTGVGGELFF.

This clone was detected only a few times. The genes are TRBV18 and TRBJ2-5, with 10 bases matching TRBD2. This CDR3 is 16 amino acids long. Losses at the gene ends were 4 bases for V and 5 bases for J; bases not matched to a gene: 10. CDR1 and CDR2 (germline): KGHSH, LQKENI. The CDR3 DNA is TGTGCCAGCTCACTAAGAAGCGGGAGGGCCGGGGAGACCCAGTACTTC. This codes for CASSLRSGRAGETQYF.

As to this clone: A much larger clone differs from this one at a single base, so this may be a read error. Other DNA sequences of this sample code for an identical CDR3. This chain connects TRBV11-3 to TRBJ2-6, with D tentatively TRBD1 (5 bases). The CDR3 has 13 residues. The germline CDR1 and CDR2 sequences are SGHNT and YENEEA. The CDR3 DNA sequence: TGTGCCAGCAGCTCTCATGGGGCCAACGTCTTGACTTTC. It codes for CASSSHGANVLTF.

This clone was picked up a small number of times. The chain has TRBV2 and TRBJ2-2; a possible D gene is TRBD1 (5 bases). The CDR3 spans 12 residues. The germline V gene has CDR1 SNHLY and CDR2 FYNNEI. V was clipped by 9 bases and J by 5 bases, with 10 bases between them. CDR3 sequence (DNA): TGTGCCAGGGGGCCTAGGACCGGGGAGCTGTTTTTT. Encoded protein: CARGPRTGELFF.

V is TRBV29-1 and J is TRBJ2-1; 9 bases are a match to TRBD2. The CDR3 length is 16 residues. The V gene's germline CDR1 is SQVTM and CDR2 ANQGSEA. The V and J ends lost 3 bases and 7 bases, in that order; junction bases with no gene match: 13. Here the CDR3 reads CSVDGLAGRSRNEQFF. CDR3 coding DNA: TGCAGCGTTGATGGGCTAGCGGGGCGTTCTAGAAATGAGCAGTTCTTC.

In nucleotides, the CDR3 is TGTGCCAGCAGTGAACTCACAGGGGCCGGCACAGATACGCAGTATTTT. Amino acids: CASSELTGAGTDTQYF. The V call is TRBV6-4, the J call TRBJ2-3; 7 bases are a match to TRBD1. Germline V gene lookup returns CDR1 MRHNA and CDR2 SNTAGT. V lost 3 bases and J lost 1; bases outside the gene matches: 7. This CDR3 has 16 residues.

The V and J genes are TRBV19 and TRBJ1-5; D call uncertain. V shed 3 bases and J shed 6 bases, with 6 bases lying between them. The CDR3 totals 12 residues. The germline V gene has CDR1 LNHDA and CDR2 SQIVND (reference sequence). CDR3 residues: CASSMGVQPQHF. The CDR3 DNA reads as TGTGCCAGTAGTATGGGCGTTCAGCCCCAGCATTTT.

This clone has a handful of counts. This rearrangement joins TRBV5-6 to TRBJ2-7; 14 bases agree with TRBD2. There are 14 residues in the CDR3. The trim removed 4 bases at V and 5 bases at J, leaving 2 bases unmatched. CDR1 and CDR2 (germline): SGHDT, YYEEEE. CDR3 residues: CASSLGLAGDEQYF. CDR3 nucleotides: TGTGCCAGCAGCCTGGGACTAGCGGGAGACGAGCAGTACTTC.

The V call is TRBV7-2, the J call TRBJ2-3; 9 bases fit TRBD1. CDR1 is SGHTA, CDR2 FQGNSA, per germline. CDR3 length: 17 amino acids. Trimming cost V 2 bases and J 7 bases; bases outside gene matches: 13. Here the CDR3 reads CASSLSRTGERTNTQYF. The DNA of the CDR3 is TGTGCCAGCAGCTTAAGTCGGACAGGGGAGAGAACAAATACGCAGTATTTT.

This clone has a handful of counts. J is TRBJ1-1 and V is TRBV6-1; D uncertain. Germline lookup yields CDR1 MNHNS and CDR2 SASEGT. The CDR3 length is 13 residues. V was trimmed by 11 bases and J by 3 bases, leaving 16 bases between them. CDR3 sequence: CACHLRVHTEAFF. The CDR3, as DNA: TGTGCCTGCCATTTGAGGGTACACACTGAAGCTTTCTTT.

The CDR3 here is CASSSGLAAPLVELFF. CDR3 nucleotides: TGTGCCAGCAGCTCGGGACTAGCGGCCCCCTTAGTGGAGCTGTTTTTT. This chain joins TRBV7-8 and TRBJ2-2, with 11 nucleotides matching TRBD2. Germline V gene lookup returns CDR1 SGHVS and CDR2 FQNEAQ. The CDR3 contains 16 residues. Germline trimming cut 4 bases from V and 10 bases from J; bases unmatched to any gene: 11.